Presented here are 16 T cell receptor beta chains from one specimen sequenced in a study of cytomegalovirus exposure and HLA in healthy donors. A multiplex PCR was run with 60 Vbeta primers and 13 Jbeta primers. This table comes from immunoSEQ multiplex PCR, and its TCRdb copy is limited to in-frame clones, with some not included. The table has 95,000 to 150,000 clones, around 81% seen once. Sequences were obtained from PBMCs. All receptors derive from a middle-aged woman in good health and CMV-seronegative.

This clone appeared once. J is TRBJ1-5 and V is TRBV12-5, with a weak D call TRBD1 (5 bases). This CDR3 is 18 amino acids long. The germline V gene encodes CDR1 LGHNT and CDR2 FRNRAP. V was trimmed by 3 bases and J by 5 bases, leaving 23 bases between them. CDR3 DNA sequence: TGTGCTAGTGGTTTTCTCCTTGCGGAGGGACCCCCCTATCAGCCCCAGCATTTT. Protein product: CASGFLLAEGPPYQPQHF.

This clone was picked up a small number of times. The rearrangement links TRBV5-4 to TRBJ2-7; the match to TRBD2 covers 7 bases. Germline values: CDR1 SGHNT, CDR2 YYREEE (reference sequence). The J segment lost 4 bases and the V segment lost 4 bases, leaving 5 bases of the junction unmatched. This CDR3 comprises 13 residues. CDR3 in DNA: TGTGCCAGCAGCCAAAGCGGGACTTACGAGCAGTACTTC. Its protein product is CASSQSGTYEQYF.

V usage is TRBV11-2 and J usage is TRBJ1-2, with TRBD1 matching 8 bases. This CDR3 comprises 16 residues. Looked up from germline, CDR1 is SGHAT and CDR2 is FQNNGV. The J segment lost 0 bases and the V segment lost 6 bases, leaving 9 bases of the junction unmatched. The CDR3, as DNA: TGTGCCAGCAGGTCCACAGGGGGTAGAGCTAACTATGGCTACACCTTC. Protein: CASRSTGGRANYGYTF.

The CDR3 DNA reads TGTGCCAGCAGTTCCCGAGGGGGCGGAAGCTACAATGAGCAGTTCTTC. It encodes CASSSRGGGSYNEQFF. The rearrangement links TRBV28 to TRBJ2-1; 7 bases line up with TRBD1. Germline-derived CDR1 and CDR2 are MDHEN and SYDVKM. V trimming: 4 bases; J trimming: 3 bases; junction bases outside the gene matches: 9. The CDR3 has 16 amino acids.

The chain employs TRBV6-5 and TRBJ2-7; 10 bases fit TRBD2. The CDR3 has 15 residues. Germline V gives CDR1 MNHEY, CDR2 SVGAGI. Germline trimming cut 8 bases from V and 4 bases from J; bases unmatched to any gene: 11. The CDR3 DNA is TGTGCCAGCTCCCGGCCGACTAGCGGGTTATACGAGCAGTACTTC. This sequence encodes CASSRPTSGLYEQYF.

Only one count was recorded for this clone. CDR3 sequence (DNA): TGTGCCAGCAGCGCCCCAGGGGGGCAAAACATTCAGTACTTC. Translated, it gives CASSAPGGQNIQYF. This rearrangement joins TRBV9 to TRBJ2-4; D is perhaps TRBD1 (7 bases). CDR1 and CDR2 (germline): SGDLS, YYNGEE. This CDR3 is built from 14 residues. V lost 3 bases and J lost 5, with 12 bases in between.

This rearrangement joins TRBV29-1 to TRBJ1-1, with D perhaps matching TRBD1 (5 bases). There are 14 residues in the CDR3. Germline loops: CDR1 SQVTM, CDR2 ANQGSEA. V was pared by 5 bases and J by 0 bases, with 13 bases between. The CDR3 region is CSVPRPGMNTEAFF. For the CDR3, the DNA is TGCAGCGTTCCACGCCCAGGGATGAACACTGAAGCTTTCTTT.

The V call is TRBV11-2, the J call TRBJ2-7; D may be TRBD2 (7 bases). The CDR3 is 16 amino acids. Per the germline V gene, CDR1 is SGHAT and CDR2 is FQNNGV. V lost 5 bases and J 2 bases, leaving 19 bases between the germline ends. DNA of the CDR3: TGTGCCAGCAGCGTCGAGGGTCGGGGGGCCGCCTACGAGCAGTACTTC. It translates to CASSVEGRGAAYEQYF.

V usage is TRBV10-3 and J usage is TRBJ1-5; D is ambiguous. Germline loops: CDR1 ENHRY, CDR2 SYGVKD. Trimming took 6 bases from V and 3 from J, leaving 9 bases between them. This CDR3 comprises 13 residues. DNA for the CDR3: TGTGCCATCAGCGTAGGACTCAATCAGCCCCAGCATTTT. It encodes CAISVGLNQPQHF.

This clone was observed once. The chain links TRBV19 to TRBJ2-1, with D tentatively TRBD1 (6 bases). From germline, CDR1 is LNHDA and CDR2 SQIVND (reference sequence). Trimming removed 5 bases from V and 8 bases from J, with 16 bases in between. The CDR3 loop spans 14 amino acids. Here the CDR3 DNA reads TGTGCCAGTAGTGACGACAGGATCCGCGATGAGCAGTTCTTC. It yields the protein CASSDDRIRDEQFF.

This clone was seen only once. The chain couples TRBV7-3 to TRBJ2-6, with D possibly matching TRBD1 (5 bases). The CDR3 is 15 residues long. With 5 bases removed from V and 2 bases from J, the gap between germline ends came to 10 bases. CDR1 is SGHTA and CDR2 is FQGTGA in the germline V gene. In nucleotides, the CDR3 is TGTGCCAGCAGCGCCAGGGAAGCTGGGGCCAACGTCCTGACTTTC. This gives the protein CASSAREAGANVLTF. Using reference TRBV7-3 and TRBJ2-6 for the parts outside the CDR3, the full variable domain is GAGVSQTPSNKVTEKGKYVELRCDPISGHTALYWYRQSLGQGPEFLIYFQGTGAADDSGLPNDRFFAVRPEGSVSTLKIQRTERGDSAVYLCASSAREAGANVLTFGAGSRLTVL.

This sequence joins TRBV6-5 and TRBJ2-2; D remains ambiguous. The CDR3 loop spans 14 amino acids. V was cut by 0 bases and J by 6 bases, with 8 bases left in between. Germline V lookup: CDR1 MNHEY, CDR2 SVGAGI. CDR3 amino acids: CASSYSRVAGELFF. The CDR3 DNA sequence: TGTGCCAGCAGTTACTCTAGAGTGGCCGGGGAGCTGTTTTTT.

This sequence joins TRBV4-2 and TRBJ1-1; tentatively, D is TRBD1 (5 bases). V dropped 4 bases and J dropped 0 bases, with 9 bases sitting between them. The CDR3 length is 14 residues. Germline CDR1 and CDR2: LGHNA and YNFKEQ. The CDR3 is CASSPDRLNTEAFF. The CDR3 coding sequence is TGTGCCAGCAGCCCCGACAGACTGAACACTGAAGCTTTCTTT.

The chain uses TRBV19 and TRBJ2-7; D is unresolved. Trimming took 5 bases from V and 0 from J, leaving 8 bases between them. This CDR3 region has 13 residues. Germline V gene lookup returns CDR1 LNHDA and CDR2 SQIVND (reference sequence). The CDR3 spells CASSQVPSYEQYF. For the CDR3, the DNA is TGTGCCAGTAGTCAGGTCCCCTCCTACGAGCAGTACTTC.

The rearrangement joins TRBV4-1 to TRBJ1-6; 11 bases align to TRBD1. Germline CDR1 and CDR2: MGHRA and YSYEKL. With 0 bases clipped from V and 3 bases from J, the junction kept 1 base outside the gene matches. The CDR3 extends over 17 amino acids. The CDR3 nucleotides are TGCGCCAGCAGCCAAGAGGGGACAGGGGGCTATAATTCACCCCTCCACTTT. Protein: CASSQEGTGGYNSPLHF.

J is TRBJ2-7 and V is TRBV19, with 7 bases that match TRBD2. J lost 4 bases, V lost 6 bases, and 12 bases had no gene match. CDR3 length equals 15 residues. Germline CDR1 LNHDA, CDR2 SQIVND (reference sequence). The CDR3 reads CASSLRAGDVYEQYF. The CDR3 DNA reads TGTGCCAGTAGCTTGCGGGCGGGAGATGTATACGAGCAGTACTTC. Filled out from reference TRBV19 and TRBJ2-7, the complete variable domain reads DGGITQSPKYLFRKEGQNVTLSCEQNLNHDAMYWYRQDPGQGLRLIYYSQIVNDFQKGDIAEGYSVSREKKESFPLTVTSAQKNPTAFYLCASSLRAGDVYEQYFGPGTRLTVT.